The clone carrying this T cell receptor beta chain was seen once. Indicated time point: newly diagnosed GD, antithyroid drugs for less than 3 months. The TCR library used RNA extracted from PBMCs. These data originate in a study of regulatory T cells in long-lasting Graves disease. Study background: Graves' patients with a new diagnosis had received antithyroid drugs under 3 months.

Per the germline V gene, CDR1 is DFQATT and CDR2 is SNEGSKA (reference sequence). Trimming left V 3 bases short and J 1 base short, with 9 bases between. The CDR3 is 14 residues long. The TCR beta library used iRepertoire HTBI primers with Arm-PCR amplification of CDR3. TCRdb re-analysed the multiplex PCR reads in MiXCR, keeping a single row per CDR3 protein. Of approximately 490,000 distinct CDR3 sequences in the sample, roughly 16% were seen once. These data also formed part of another study, on T cells in Graves' hyperthyroidism and ophthalmopathy. In that study: Graves' hyperthyroidism was deemed stable given no ophthalmopathy progression within 18 months.

The chain carries TRBV20-1 and TRBJ2-2, with a possible D match to TRBD1 (6 bases). The sample consisted of peripheral blood mononuclear cells (PBMCs), taken at new diagnosis, from a patient treated with antithyroid drugs. This clonotype originated in a man in his forties with Graves disease. CDR3 region: CSARGQGNTGELFF. The CDR3 DNA sequence: TGCAGTGCTAGGGGACAAGGGAACACCGGGGAGCTGTTTTTT.